This is a list of T cell receptor beta chains from one sample in a study of type 1 regulatory T cells. Their antigens are not known. TCRdb recomputed calls from the reads with MiXCR, one row per CDR3 protein. The table includes tens of thousands of distinct CDR3 sequences, under 25% detected once. Sequencing was done on a sample of cultured type 1 regulatory T (Tr1) cells, either the whole culture or a sorted fraction (not recorded which). These receptors came from a human donor in good health. Both conserved end residues are part of each CDR3. The D gene is left open where the match is weak. Size is omitted from some rows. Given values are once, few, many or a class for expanded clones.

>TRBV24-1|.|.|TRBJ2-2
TGTGCCACCAGTGCCGTAGGCGGGGAGCTGTTTTTT
CATSAVGGELFF
>TRBV5-1|.|many|TRBJ2-3
TGCGCCAGCAGCTTCCTTTTCACAGATACGCAGTATTTT
CASSFLFTDTQYF
>TRBV5-1|TRBD1|.|TRBJ2-5
TGCGCCAGCAGCCCCGGGACAGGACAAACCCAAGAGACCCAGTACTTC
CASSPGTGQTQETQYF
>TRBV24-1|.|few|TRBJ2-3
TGTGCCACCAGTCCAGCGGCTAGCACAGATACGCAGTATTTT
CATSPAASTDTQYF
>TRBV7-2|TRBD2|few|TRBJ2-1
TGTGCCAGCAGCCCAGGACTAGCTCAATCCGGCCGCAATGAGCAGTTCTTC
CASSPGLAQSGRNEQFF
>TRBV15|.|.|TRBJ2-2
TGTGCCACCACAGCGGTTACCCTGGGCGGGGAGCTGTTTTTT
CATTAVTLGGELFF
>TRBV6-5|.|few|TRBJ1-5
TGTGCCAGCAGCCAGCTACCCCTTCCCGACACCCATAGCAATCAGCCCCAGCATTTT
CASSQLPLPDTHSNQPQHF
>TRBV18|TRBD2|few|TRBJ2-3
TGTGCCAGCTCACCCAGTTGGGAGGGCACGCAGTATTTT
CASSPSWEGTQYF
>TRBV9|.|.|TRBJ2-2
TGTGCCAGCAGCCTAGCACAGTACGGGGAGCTGTTTTTT
CASSLAQYGELFF
>TRBV24-1|.|.|TRBJ2-1
TGTGCCACCAGTGGTTCGAGTACCGACAATGAGCAGTTCTTC
CATSGSSTDNEQFF
>TRBV6-2/TRBV6-3|.|.|TRBJ1-1
TGTGCCAGCAGTTTCGGAGGGGGAGACACTGAAGCTTTCTTT
CASSFGGGDTEAFF
>TRBV20-1|TRBD2|few|TRBJ2-1
TGCAGTGCTAGCGAGCGGGAGGGCCTTCAGGAGCAGTTCTTC
CSASEREGLQEQFF
>TRBV6-6|TRBD2|.|TRBJ2-7
TGTGCCAGCAGGGAACTAGCGGGGTTGTCCTACGAGCAGTACTTC
CASRELAGLSYEQYF
>TRBV9|TRBD2|.|TRBJ2-7
TGTGCCAGCGGCGTGAGGGGGACTAGCGGGAAGTACGAGCAGTACTTC
CASGVRGTSGKYEQYF
>TRBV7-9|.|many|TRBJ1-6
TGTGCCAGCAGCTCACAGGCTACGCTTTCACCCCTCCACTTT
CASSSQATLSPLHF
>TRBV6-1|.|.|TRBJ2-4
TGTGCCAGCAGTGGGACGAATTTGGGGGCCAAAAACATTCAGTACTTC
CASSGTNLGAKNIQYF
>TRBV7-2|.|.|TRBJ2-5
TGTGCCAGCAGCCGACAACCCGAAGAGACCCAGTACTTC
CASSRQPEETQYF
>TRBV12-3/TRBV12-4|.|many|TRBJ1-1
TGTGCCAGCAGTTTACTGTTAGACACTGAAGCTTTCTTT
CASSLLLDTEAFF
>TRBV2|.|few|TRBJ1-5
TGTGCCAGCAGATTAGACCGAAATCAGCCCCAGCATTTT
CASRLDRNQPQHF
>TRBV5-1|TRBD2|few|TRBJ2-3
TGCGCCAGCAGCTTGGCGGTAGCGGGAGCTACGCAGTATTTT
CASSLAVAGATQYF
>TRBV18|.|.|TRBJ1-1
TGTGCCAGCTCACCAACCCAAGGTCGGGGGGGTGGTGACACTGAAGCTTTCTTT
CASSPTQGRGGGDTEAFF
>TRBV30|.|.|TRBJ1-1
TGTGCCTGGAGGAGTCAGGGGAACACTGAAGCTTTCTTT
CAWRSQGNTEAFF
>TRBV7-3|.|.|TRBJ2-3
TGTGCCAGCAGCTTAAGTAGAGGGGGGGGCACAGATACGCAGTATTTT
CASSLSRGGGTDTQYF
>TRBV30|.|few|TRBJ2-5
TGTGCCTGGAGGCTGGCGGTGGAGACCCAGTACTTC
CAWRLAVETQYF
>TRBV9|.|few|TRBJ2-2
TGTGCCAGCAGCCTCGGACTGATGTCGAACACCGGGGAGCTGTTTTTT
CASSLGLMSNTGELFF
>TRBV3-1|.|few|TRBJ2-7
TGTGCCAGCAGCCATAGCGGCTCCCAGTACTTC
CASSHSGSQYF
>TRBV10-3|.|.|TRBJ2-3
TGTGCCATCAGTGAGTCCTCAAAGGGAGATACGCAGTATTTT
CAISESSKGDTQYF